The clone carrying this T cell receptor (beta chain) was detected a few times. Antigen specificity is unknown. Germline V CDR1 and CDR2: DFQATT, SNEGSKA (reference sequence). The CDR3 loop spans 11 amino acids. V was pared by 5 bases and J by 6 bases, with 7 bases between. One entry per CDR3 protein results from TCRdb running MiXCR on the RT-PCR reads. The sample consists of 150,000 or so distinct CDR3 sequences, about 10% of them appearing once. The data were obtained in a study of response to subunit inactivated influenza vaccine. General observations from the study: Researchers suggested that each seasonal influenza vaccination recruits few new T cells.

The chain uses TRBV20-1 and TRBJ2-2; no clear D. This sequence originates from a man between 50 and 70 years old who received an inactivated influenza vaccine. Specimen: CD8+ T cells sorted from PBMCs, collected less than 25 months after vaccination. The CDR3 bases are TGCAGTGCTCCCCGTTCCGGGGAGCTGTTTTTT. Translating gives CSAPRSGELFF.